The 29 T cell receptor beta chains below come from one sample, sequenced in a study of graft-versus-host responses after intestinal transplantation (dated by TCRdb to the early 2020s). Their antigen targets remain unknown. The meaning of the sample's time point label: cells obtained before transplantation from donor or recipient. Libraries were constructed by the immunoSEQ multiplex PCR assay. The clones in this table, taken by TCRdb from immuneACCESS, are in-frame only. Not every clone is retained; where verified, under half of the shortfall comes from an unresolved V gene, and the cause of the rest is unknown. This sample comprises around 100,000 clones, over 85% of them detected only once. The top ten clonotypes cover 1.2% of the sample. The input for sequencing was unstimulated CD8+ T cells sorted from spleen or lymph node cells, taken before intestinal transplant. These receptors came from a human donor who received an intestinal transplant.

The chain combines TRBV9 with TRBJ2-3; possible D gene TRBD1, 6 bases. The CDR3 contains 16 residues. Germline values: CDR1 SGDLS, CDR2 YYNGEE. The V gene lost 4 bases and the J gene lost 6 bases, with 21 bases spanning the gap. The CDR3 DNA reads TGTGCCAGCAGCTTACACAGGGAAGATGTGGGCGATACGCAGTATTTT. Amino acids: CASSLHREDVGDTQYF.

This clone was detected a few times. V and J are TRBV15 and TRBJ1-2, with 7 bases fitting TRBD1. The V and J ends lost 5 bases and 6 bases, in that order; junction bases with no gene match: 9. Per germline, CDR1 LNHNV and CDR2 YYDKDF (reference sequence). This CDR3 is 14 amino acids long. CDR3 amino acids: CATSVDRVDNGYTF. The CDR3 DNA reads TGTGCCACCAGCGTTGACAGGGTTGATAATGGCTACACCTTC.

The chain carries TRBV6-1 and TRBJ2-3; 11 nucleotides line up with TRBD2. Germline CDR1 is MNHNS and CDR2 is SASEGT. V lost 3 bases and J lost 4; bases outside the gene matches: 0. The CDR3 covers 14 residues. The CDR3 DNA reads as TGTGCCAGCAGTGATAGCGGGGGGGCAGATACGCAGTATTTT. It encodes CASSDSGGADTQYF.

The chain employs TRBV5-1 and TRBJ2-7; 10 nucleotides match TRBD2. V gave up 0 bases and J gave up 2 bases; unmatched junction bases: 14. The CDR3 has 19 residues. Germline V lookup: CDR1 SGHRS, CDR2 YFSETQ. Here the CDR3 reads CASSLDLTNSGGLTYEQYF. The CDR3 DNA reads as TGCGCCAGCAGCTTGGACCTTACTAATAGCGGGGGGCTCACCTACGAGCAGTACTTC.

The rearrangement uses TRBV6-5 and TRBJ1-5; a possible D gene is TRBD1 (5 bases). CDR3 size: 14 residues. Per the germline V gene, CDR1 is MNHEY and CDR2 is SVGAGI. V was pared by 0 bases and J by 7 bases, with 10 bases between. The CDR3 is CASSYSAGGQPQHF. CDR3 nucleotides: TGTGCCAGCAGTTACTCAGCCGGGGGACAGCCCCAGCATTTT.

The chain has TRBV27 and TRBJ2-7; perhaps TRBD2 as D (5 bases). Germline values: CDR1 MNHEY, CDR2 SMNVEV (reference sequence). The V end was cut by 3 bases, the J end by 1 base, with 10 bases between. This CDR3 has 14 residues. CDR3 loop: CASSFAGRSYEQYF. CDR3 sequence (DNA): TGTGCCAGCAGTTTTGCGGGCCGATCCTACGAGCAGTACTTC.

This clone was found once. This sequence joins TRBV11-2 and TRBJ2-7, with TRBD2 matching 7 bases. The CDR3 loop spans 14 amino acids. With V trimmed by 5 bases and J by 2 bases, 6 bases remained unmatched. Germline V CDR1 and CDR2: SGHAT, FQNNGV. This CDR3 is CASSEWGGTYEQYF. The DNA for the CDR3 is TGTGCCAGCAGCGAGTGGGGGGGAACCTACGAGCAGTACTTC.

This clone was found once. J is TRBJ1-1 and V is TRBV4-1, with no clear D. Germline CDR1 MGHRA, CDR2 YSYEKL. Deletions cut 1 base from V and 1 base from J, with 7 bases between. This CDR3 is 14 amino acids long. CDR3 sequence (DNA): TGCGCCAGCAGCCAAGGGCCAGGGAACACTGAAGCTTTCTTT. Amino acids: CASSQGPGNTEAFF.

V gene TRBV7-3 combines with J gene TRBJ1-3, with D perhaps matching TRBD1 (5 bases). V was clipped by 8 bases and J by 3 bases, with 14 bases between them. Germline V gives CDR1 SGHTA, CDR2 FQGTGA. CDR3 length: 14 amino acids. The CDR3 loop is CASLLTGGGNTIYF. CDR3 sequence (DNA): TGTGCCAGCCTTCTCACGGGGGGTGGAAACACCATATATTTT.

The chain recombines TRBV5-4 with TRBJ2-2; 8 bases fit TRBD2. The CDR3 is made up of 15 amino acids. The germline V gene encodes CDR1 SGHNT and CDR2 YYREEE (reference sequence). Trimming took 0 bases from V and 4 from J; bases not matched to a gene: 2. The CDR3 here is CASSLGLAGTGELFF. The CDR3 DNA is TGTGCCAGCAGCTTGGGGCTAGCGGGCACCGGGGAGCTGTTTTTT.

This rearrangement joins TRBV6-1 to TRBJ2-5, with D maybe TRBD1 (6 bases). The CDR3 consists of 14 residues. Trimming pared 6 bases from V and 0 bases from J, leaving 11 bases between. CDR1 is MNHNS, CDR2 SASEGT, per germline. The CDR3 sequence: CASRATGYQETQYF. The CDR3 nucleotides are TGTGCCAGCAGAGCTACAGGGTACCAAGAGACCCAGTACTTC.

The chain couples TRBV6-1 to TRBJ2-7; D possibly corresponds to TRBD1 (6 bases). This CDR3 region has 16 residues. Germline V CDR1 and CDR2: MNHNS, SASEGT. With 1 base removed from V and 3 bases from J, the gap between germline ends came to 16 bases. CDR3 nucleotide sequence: TGTGCCAGCAGTGAAGGGGTTGTGGGCAGGGGCTACGAGCAGTACTTC. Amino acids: CASSEGVVGRGYEQYF.

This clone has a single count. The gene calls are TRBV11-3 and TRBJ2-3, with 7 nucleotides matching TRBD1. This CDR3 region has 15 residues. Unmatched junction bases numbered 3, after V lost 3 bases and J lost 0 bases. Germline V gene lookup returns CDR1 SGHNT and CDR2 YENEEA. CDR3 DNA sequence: TGTGCCAGCAGCTTCGGGACAGTAAGCACAGATACGCAGTATTTT. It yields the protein CASSFGTVSTDTQYF.

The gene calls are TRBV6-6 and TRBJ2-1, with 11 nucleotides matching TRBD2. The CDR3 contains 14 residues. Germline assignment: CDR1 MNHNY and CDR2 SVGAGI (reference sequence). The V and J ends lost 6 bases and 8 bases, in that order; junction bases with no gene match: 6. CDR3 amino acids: CASSQTSGGYEQFF. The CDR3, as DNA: TGTGCCAGCAGCCAAACTAGCGGGGGCTATGAGCAGTTCTTC.

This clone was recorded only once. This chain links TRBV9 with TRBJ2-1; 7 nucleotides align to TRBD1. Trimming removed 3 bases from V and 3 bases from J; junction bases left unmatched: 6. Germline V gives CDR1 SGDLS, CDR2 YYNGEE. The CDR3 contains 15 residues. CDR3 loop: CASSGSGGVYNEQFF. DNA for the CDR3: TGTGCCAGCAGCGGCTCAGGGGGTGTCTACAATGAGCAGTTCTTC.

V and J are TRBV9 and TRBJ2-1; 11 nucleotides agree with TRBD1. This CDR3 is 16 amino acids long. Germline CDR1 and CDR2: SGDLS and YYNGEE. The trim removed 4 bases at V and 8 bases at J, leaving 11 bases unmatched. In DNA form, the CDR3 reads TGTGCCAGCAGCCCTCGGACAGGGGGCGGTTCGGATGAGCAGTTCTTC. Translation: CASSPRTGGGSDEQFF. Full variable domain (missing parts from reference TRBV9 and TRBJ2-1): DSGVTQTPKHLITATGQRVTLRCSPRSGDLSVYWYQQSLDQGLQFLIQYYNGEERAKGNILERFSAQQFPDLHSELNLSSLELGDSALYFCASSPRTGGGSDEQFFGPGTRLTVL.

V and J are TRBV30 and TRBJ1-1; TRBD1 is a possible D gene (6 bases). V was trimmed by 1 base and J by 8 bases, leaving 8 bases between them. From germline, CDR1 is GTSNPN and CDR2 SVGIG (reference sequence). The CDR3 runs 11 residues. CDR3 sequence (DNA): TGTGCCTGGAGTGGGGGGGCAGAAGCTTTCTTT. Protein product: CAWSGGAEAFF.

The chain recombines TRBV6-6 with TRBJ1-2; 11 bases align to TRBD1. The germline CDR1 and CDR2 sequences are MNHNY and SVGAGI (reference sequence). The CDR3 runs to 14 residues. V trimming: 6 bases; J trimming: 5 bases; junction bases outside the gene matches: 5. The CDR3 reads CASSRTGGVYGYTF. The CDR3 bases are TGTGCCAGCAGCCGGACAGGGGGCGTGTATGGCTACACCTTC.

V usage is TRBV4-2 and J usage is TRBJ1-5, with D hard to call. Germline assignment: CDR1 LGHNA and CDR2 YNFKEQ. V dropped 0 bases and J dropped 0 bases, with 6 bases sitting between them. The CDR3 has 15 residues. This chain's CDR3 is CASSQDWYSNQPQHF. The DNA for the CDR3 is TGTGCCAGCAGCCAAGATTGGTATAGCAATCAGCCCCAGCATTTT.

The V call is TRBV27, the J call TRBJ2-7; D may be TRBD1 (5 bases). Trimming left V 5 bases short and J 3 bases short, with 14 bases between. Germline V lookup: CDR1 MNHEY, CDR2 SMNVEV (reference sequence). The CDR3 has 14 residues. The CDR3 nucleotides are TGTGCCAGCAGTGACAGAATTCAGGTCTACGAGCAGTACTTC. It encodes CASSDRIQVYEQYF.

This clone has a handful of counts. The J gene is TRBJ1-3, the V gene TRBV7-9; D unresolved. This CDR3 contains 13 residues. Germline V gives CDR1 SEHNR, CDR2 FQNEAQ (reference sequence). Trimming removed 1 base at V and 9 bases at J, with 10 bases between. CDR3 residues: CASSLEPWGTIYF. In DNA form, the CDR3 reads TGTGCCAGCAGCTTAGAGCCCTGGGGCACCATATATTTT.

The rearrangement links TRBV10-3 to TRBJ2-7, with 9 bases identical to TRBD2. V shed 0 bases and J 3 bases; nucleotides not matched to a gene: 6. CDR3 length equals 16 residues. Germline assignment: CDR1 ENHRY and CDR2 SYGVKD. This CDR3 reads CAISESTASGVYEQYF. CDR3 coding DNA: TGTGCCATCAGTGAGTCGACGGCTAGCGGGGTCTACGAGCAGTACTTC.

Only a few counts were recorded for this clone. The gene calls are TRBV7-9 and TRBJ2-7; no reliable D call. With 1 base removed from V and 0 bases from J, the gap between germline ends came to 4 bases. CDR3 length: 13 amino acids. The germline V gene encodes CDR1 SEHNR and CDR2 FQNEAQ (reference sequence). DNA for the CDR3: TGTGCCAGCAGCTTAGAGAACTCCTACGAGCAGTACTTC. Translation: CASSLENSYEQYF.

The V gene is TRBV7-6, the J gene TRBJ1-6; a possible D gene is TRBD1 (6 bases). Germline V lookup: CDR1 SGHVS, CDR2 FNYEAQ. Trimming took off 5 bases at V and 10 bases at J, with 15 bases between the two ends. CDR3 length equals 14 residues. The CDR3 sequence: CASSPSGAGSPLHF. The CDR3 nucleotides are TGTGCCAGCAGCCCCTCGGGGGCGGGGTCACCCCTCCACTTT.

Written as DNA, the CDR3 is TGTGCCAGCAGCCCCAGCGAGGGCTATGAGCAGTTCTTC. Translating gives CASSPSEGYEQFF. V gene TRBV13 combines with J gene TRBJ2-1, with D perhaps TRBD2 (5 bases). The V gene's germline CDR1 is PRHDT and CDR2 FYEKMQ (reference sequence). This CDR3 region has 13 residues. Trimming removed 5 bases at V and 8 bases at J, with 13 bases between.

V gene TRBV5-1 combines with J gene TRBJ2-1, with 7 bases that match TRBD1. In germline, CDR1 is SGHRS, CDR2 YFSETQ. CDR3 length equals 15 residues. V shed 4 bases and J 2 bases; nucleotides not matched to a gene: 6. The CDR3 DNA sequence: TGCGCCAGCAGCCCGGACAGGAGGACCTACAATGAGCAGTTCTTC. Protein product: CASSPDRRTYNEQFF. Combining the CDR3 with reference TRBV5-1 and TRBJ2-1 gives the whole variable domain KAGVTQTPRYLIKTRGQQVTLSCSPISGHRSVSWYQQTPGQGLQFLFEYFSETQRNKGNFPGRFSGRQFSNSRSEMNVSTLELGDSALYLCASSPDRRTYNEQFFGPGTRLTVL.

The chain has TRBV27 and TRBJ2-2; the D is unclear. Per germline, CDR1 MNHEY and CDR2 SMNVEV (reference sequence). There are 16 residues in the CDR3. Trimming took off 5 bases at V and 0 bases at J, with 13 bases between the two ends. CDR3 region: CASSLGFLANTGELFF. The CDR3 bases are TGTGCCAGCAGTCTAGGTTTCCTAGCGAACACCGGGGAGCTGTTTTTT.

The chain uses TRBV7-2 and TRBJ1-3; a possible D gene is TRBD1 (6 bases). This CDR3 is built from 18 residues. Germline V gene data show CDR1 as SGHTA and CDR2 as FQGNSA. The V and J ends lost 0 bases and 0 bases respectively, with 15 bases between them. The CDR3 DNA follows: TGTGCCAGCAGCTTAGCGACGCCTCAGGGGTTCTCTGGAAACACCATATATTTT. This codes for CASSLATPQGFSGNTIYF. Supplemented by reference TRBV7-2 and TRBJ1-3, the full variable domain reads GAGVSQSPSNKVTEKGKDVELRCDPISGHTALYWYRQSLGQGLEFLIYFQGNSAPDKSGLPSDRFSAERTGGSVSTLTIQRTQQEDSAVYLCASSLATPQGFSGNTIYFGEGSWLTVV.

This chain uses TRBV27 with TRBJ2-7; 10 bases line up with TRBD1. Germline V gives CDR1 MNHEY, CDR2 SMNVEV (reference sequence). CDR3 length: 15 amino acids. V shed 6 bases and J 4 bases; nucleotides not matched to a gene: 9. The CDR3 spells CASRSADRGLYEQYF. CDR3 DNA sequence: TGTGCCAGCAGGTCAGCCGACAGGGGGCTATACGAGCAGTACTTC.